This TCR beta chain is drawn from a study of vaccination and CD4 T cells after COVID-19. There are a few counts of this clonotype. Its antigen is undetermined. Indicated treatment: roughly ten-day PBMC culture with coronavirus spike peptide pools or control peptides (ViraFEST assay). With the Oncomine TCR Beta short-read assay, DNA from cultured CD4+ T cells was sequenced. TCRdb redid the calling of the PCR reads with MiXCR, one entry per CDR3 protein. The data contain over 14,000 distinct CDR3 sequences, 51% of them singletons. Germline V gives CDR1 LNHDA, CDR2 SQIVND (reference sequence). The CDR3 length is 14 residues. The V and J ends lost 4 bases and 7 bases respectively, with 14 bases between them.

The genes are TRBV19 and TRBJ2-1; a weak D match, TRBD1 (5 bases). The TCR originated in a human donor who had recovered from COVID-19. Sequenced material: CD4+ T cells from blood, cultured in vitro. CDR3 DNA sequence: TGTGCCAGTAGTAACCCCCTCGGACATAATGAGCAGTTCTTC. Protein: CASSNPLGHNEQFF.